Listed below are T cell receptor beta chains from one sample, sequenced in a study of technical replicates of blood from four donors. This table comes from immunoSEQ multiplex PCR, and its TCRdb copy is limited to in-frame clones, with some not included. The sample carries tens of thousands of clones, about nine tenths recorded once. Sample: PBMCs. The receptors come from a human donor in good health. Some clones in this sample may be carry-over from other donors' samples. CDR3s include the opening cysteine and the closing phenylalanine or tryptophan. A D gene is named only where the DNA matches it firmly. Clone size is stated in some rows and not others, as once, few, many or a class when expanded.

v_call	cdr3_length	d_call	clone_size	j_call	cdr3_nt	cdr3_aa
TRBV19	14	.	.	TRBJ1-2	TGTGCCAGTATTCAACGGCTAGGAAACTATGGCTACACCTTC	CASIQRLGNYGYTF
TRBV5-8	13	.	.	TRBJ1-5	TGTGCCAGCAGCGCGGGAGTTCAGAGGCCCCAGCATTTT	CASSAGVQRPQHF
TRBV6-5	15	.	.	TRBJ1-2	TGTGCCAGCAGTTACTCGATACCCAGTAACTATGGCTACACCTTC	CASSYSIPSNYGYTF
TRBV7-3	16	TRBD1	.	TRBJ1-1	TGTGCCAGCAGCTCGACAGGGGGTATCCGTGGCACTGAAGCTTTCTTT	CASSSTGGIRGTEAFF
TRBV25-1	14	.	.	TRBJ1-4	TGTGCCAGCAGTGAATTTGGGGGCAGGGGAAAACTGTTTTTT	CASSEFGGRGKLFF
TRBV7-9	14	TRBD1	.	TRBJ2-1	TGTGCCAGCAGCCCGCCTGGGGACAGCAATGAGCAGTTCTTC	CASSPPGDSNEQFF
TRBV7-9	14	.	.	TRBJ1-4	TGTGCCAGCAGCTTAGCCGCAACTAATGAAAAACTGTTTTTT	CASSLAATNEKLFF
TRBV5-1	11	.	.	TRBJ2-7	TGCGCCAGCAGTTCATCATACGAGCAGTACTTC	CASSSSYEQYF
TRBV2	14	TRBD1	.	TRBJ1-5	TGTGCCAGCCAGGGGGGTGAGGGCAATCAGCCCCAGCATTTT	CASQGGEGNQPQHF
TRBV11-2	15	.	.	TRBJ2-1	TGTGCCAGCAGCCTCTTTGGCGGGGTCAAGGATGAGCAGTTCTTC	CASSLFGGVKDEQFF
TRBV30	14	.	.	TRBJ1-6	TGTGCCTCAAAAGGAGGCGCCGGTAATTCACCCCTCCACTTT	CASKGGAGNSPLHF
TRBV5-4	14	.	.	TRBJ1-1	TGTGCCAGCAGCGGCGGGACGACGAACACTGAAGCTTTCTTT	CASSGGTTNTEAFF
TRBV10-2	15	TRBD1	.	TRBJ1-5	TGCGCCAGCAGTGCGTCGACAGGGGGCGGTCAGCCCCAGCATTTT	CASSASTGGGQPQHF
TRBV5-1	14	TRBD1	.	TRBJ2-2	TGCGCCAGCAGCCCGACAGGGAACCCCGGGGAGCTGTTTTTT	CASSPTGNPGELFF
TRBV20-1	11	.	.	TRBJ2-3	TGCAGTGCTAGTGTCGAGGATACGCAGTATTTT	CSASVEDTQYF
TRBV4-2	17	.	.	TRBJ2-5	TGTGCCAGCAGCCTAAGTCTCGGCGTCGACGGGGAAGAGACCCAGTACTTC	CASSLSLGVDGEETQYF
TRBV6-1	14	.	few	TRBJ1-1	TGTGCCAGCAGTGTGACAAGACGTGGCACTGAAGCTTTCTTT	CASSVTRRGTEAFF
TRBV7-9	15	.	.	TRBJ1-4	TGTGCCAGCAGCTTAGGGGCAGCATTTAATGAAAAACTGTTTTTT	CASSLGAAFNEKLFF
TRBV18	15	TRBD1	.	TRBJ1-1	TGTGCCAGCTCACCGACAGGGACCCCGAACACTGAAGCTTTCTTT	CASSPTGTPNTEAFF
TRBV7-3	12	.	.	TRBJ1-2	TGTGCCAGCAGCCAACAGGGTGGGGGCTACACCTTC	CASSQQGGGYTF
TRBV7-6	14	.	.	TRBJ2-2	TGTGCCAGCAGCTTAGACAGGGTCACCGGGGAGCTGTTTTTT	CASSLDRVTGELFF
TRBV2	14	.	once	TRBJ1-5	TGTGCCAGCAGGAACAGGGTGGTGGACCAGCCCCAGCATTTT	CASRNRVVDQPQHF
TRBV12-5	12	.	.	TRBJ1-6	TGTGCTAGTGGCCCAGGGTATTCACCCCTCCACTTT	CASGPGYSPLHF
TRBV6-4	15	TRBD2	once	TRBJ2-7	TGTGCCAGCAGACGGCTAGCGGGAGCTCCATACGAGCAGTACTTC	CASRRLAGAPYEQYF
TRBV9	17	.	.	TRBJ2-2	TGTGCCAGCAGCGCACAGTTTCTCATTCGGGGCACCGGGGAGCTGTTTTTT	CASSAQFLIRGTGELFF
TRBV4-2	15	TRBD1	.	TRBJ1-2	TGTGCCAGCAGCCCACCTCCGGGACAGGGATATGGCTACACCTTC	CASSPPPGQGYGYTF
TRBV6-5	12	.	.	TRBJ2-3	TGTGCCAGCAGGCGGGGCACAGATACGCAGTATTTT	CASRRGTDTQYF
TRBV10-3	14	.	.	TRBJ2-5	TGTGCCATCAGTGGACCCGGGAACCAAGAGACCCAGTACTTC	CAISGPGNQETQYF